This T cell receptor (beta chain) was found in a study of blood T cell repertoires in COVID-19. Authors' analysis steps: Estimation of nucleated cell counts relied on the amplification of reference gene primers. Sequencing used immunoSEQ multiplex PCR; TCRdb keeps in-frame clones, though not all of them. V and J calls and clone size are copied from that table; D and trimming were computed from the DNA. Found here are about 210,000 clones, 75% to 85% of them singletons; the top ten hold about 2.5%. The germline V gene has CDR1 SGHRS and CDR2 YFSETQ. The CDR3 loop spans 16 amino acids. J was trimmed by 0 bases and V by 4 bases; bases with no gene match: 5.

V is TRBV5-1 and J is TRBJ1-4; 8 bases agree with TRBD1. This sequence was found in a woman between 65 and 79 years old with COVID-19, enrolled during active disease. Sequences were obtained from peripheral blood. This CDR3 is CASSMTGDATNEKLFF. CDR3 nucleotide sequence: TGCGCCAGCAGCATGACAGGGGATGCAACTAATGAAAAACTGTTTTTT.